This TCR beta chain is from a study of T-cell memory formation after mild COVID-19. This clonotype was picked up many times. Trimming removed 3 bases from V and 4 bases from J, with 9 bases in between. This CDR3 has 13 residues. The germline V gene encodes CDR1 SGHTA and CDR2 FQGTGA. TCRdb recomputed calls from the 5' RACE reads with MiXCR, one row per CDR3 protein. Of 100,000 to 150,000 distinct CDR3 sequences listed, approximately 6.2% are singletons. Sequencing was carried out using PBMCs or a T cell subset sorted from them (not recorded which). The source is an adult woman who had mild COVID-19 (a few samples of this study predate the infection). Cell type and time point are not known. This chain joins TRBV7-3 and TRBJ2-5; the D is unclear. The CDR3 sequence: CASSFHKGETQYF. The CDR3 region has the DNA TGTGCCAGCAGCTTCCACAAGGGAGAGACCCAGTACTTC. Combining the CDR3 with reference TRBV7-3 and TRBJ2-5 gives the whole variable domain GAGVSQTPSNKVTEKGKYVELRCDPISGHTALYWYRQSLGQGPEFLIYFQGTGAADDSGLPNDRFFAVRPEGSVSTLKIQRTERGDSAVYLCASSFHKGETQYFGPGTRLLVL.